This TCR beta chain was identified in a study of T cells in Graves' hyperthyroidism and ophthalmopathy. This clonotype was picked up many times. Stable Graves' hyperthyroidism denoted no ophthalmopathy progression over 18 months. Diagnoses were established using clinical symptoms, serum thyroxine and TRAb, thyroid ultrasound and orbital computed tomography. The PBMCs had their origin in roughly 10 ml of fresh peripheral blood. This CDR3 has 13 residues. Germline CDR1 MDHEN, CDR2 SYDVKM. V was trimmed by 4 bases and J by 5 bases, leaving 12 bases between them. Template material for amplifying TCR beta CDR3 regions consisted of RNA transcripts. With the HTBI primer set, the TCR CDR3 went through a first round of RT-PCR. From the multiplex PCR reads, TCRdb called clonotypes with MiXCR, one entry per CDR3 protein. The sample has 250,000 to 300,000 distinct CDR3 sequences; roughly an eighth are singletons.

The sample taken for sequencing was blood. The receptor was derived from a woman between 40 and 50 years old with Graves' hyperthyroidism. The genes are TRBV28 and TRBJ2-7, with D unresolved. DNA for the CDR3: TGTGCCAGCAGTTCACGTGGGAACCACGAGCAGTACTTC. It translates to CASSSRGNHEQYF.